This TCR beta chain was identified during a study of somatic mutations in cytotoxic T cells in rheumatoid arthritis. This CDR3 region has 14 residues. Germline V gene data show CDR1 as MNHEY and CDR2 as SMNVEV (reference sequence). V shed 4 bases, J shed 3 bases, and the junction held 4 bases outside the gene matches. Clones were sequenced by immunoSEQ multiplex PCR, and TCRdb holds only the in-frame ones, with some missing. Of 400 to 450 clones in the sample, around 90% were seen once. The sequenced sample consisted of CD8+ T cells sorted from blood. This sequence joins TRBV27 and TRBJ1-2; TRBD1 agrees at 8 bases. The TCR originated in a woman in her 70s with rheumatoid arthritis. The CDR3 bases are TGTGCCAGCAGTTCACGGACAGGGTACTATGGCTACACCTTC. This translates into CASSSRTGYYGYTF.